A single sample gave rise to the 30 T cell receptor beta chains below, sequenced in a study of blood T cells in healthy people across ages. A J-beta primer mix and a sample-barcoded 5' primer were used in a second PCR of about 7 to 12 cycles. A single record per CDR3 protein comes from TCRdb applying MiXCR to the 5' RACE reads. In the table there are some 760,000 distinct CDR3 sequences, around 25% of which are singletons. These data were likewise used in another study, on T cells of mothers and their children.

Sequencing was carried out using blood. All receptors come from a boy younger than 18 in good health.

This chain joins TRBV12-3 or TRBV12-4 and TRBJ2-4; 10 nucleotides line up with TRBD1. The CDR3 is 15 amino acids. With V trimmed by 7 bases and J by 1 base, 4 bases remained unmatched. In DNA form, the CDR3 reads TGTGCCAGCACCGGGGGACAGGGGGCCAAAAACATTCAGTACTTC. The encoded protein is CASTGGQGAKNIQYF.

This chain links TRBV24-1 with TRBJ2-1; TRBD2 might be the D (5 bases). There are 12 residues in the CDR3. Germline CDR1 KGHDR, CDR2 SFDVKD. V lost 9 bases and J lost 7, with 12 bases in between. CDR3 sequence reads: CATAGSPNEQFF. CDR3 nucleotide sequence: TGTGCCACCGCGGGCAGCCCGAATGAGCAGTTCTTC.

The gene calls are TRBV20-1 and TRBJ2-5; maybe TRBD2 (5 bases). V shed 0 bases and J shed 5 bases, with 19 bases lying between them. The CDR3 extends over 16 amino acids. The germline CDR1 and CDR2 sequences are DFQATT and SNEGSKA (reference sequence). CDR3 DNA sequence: TGCAGTGCTAGAGATCCTGGTGGGAGTAGTTTGGAGACCCAGTACTTC. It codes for CSARDPGGSSLETQYF.

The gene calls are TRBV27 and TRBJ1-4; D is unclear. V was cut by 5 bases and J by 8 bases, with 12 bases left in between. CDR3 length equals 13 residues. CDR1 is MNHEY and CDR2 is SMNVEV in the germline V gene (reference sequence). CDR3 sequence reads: CASSGRTTEKLFF. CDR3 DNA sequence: TGTGCCAGCAGTGGGCGGACGACCGAAAAACTGTTTTTT. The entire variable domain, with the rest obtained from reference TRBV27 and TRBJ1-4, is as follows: EAQVTQNPRYLITVTGKKLTVTCSQNMNHEYMSWYRQDPGLGLRQIYYSMNVEVTDKGDVPEGYKVSRKEKRNFPLILESPSPNQTSLYFCASSGRTTEKLFFGSGTQLSVL.

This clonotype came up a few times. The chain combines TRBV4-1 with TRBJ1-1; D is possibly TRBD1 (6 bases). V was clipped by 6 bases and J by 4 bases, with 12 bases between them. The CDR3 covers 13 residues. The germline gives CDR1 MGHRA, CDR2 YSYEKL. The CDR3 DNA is TGCGCCAGCAGTTTACAGACAGGCACTGAAGCTTTCTTT. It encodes CASSLQTGTEAFF.

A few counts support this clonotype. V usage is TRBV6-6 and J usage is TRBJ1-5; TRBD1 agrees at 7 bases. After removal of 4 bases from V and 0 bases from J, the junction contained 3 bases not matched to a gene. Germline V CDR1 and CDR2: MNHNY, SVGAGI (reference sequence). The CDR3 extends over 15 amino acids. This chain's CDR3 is CASSFPGGSNQPQHF. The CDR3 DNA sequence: TGTGCCAGCAGTTTCCCAGGGGGTAGCAATCAGCCCCAGCATTTT.

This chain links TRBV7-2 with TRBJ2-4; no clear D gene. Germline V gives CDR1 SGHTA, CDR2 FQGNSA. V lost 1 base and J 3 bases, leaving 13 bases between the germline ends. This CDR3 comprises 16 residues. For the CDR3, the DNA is TGTGCCAGCAGCTTAGAGGAACGTCTAAACAAAAACATTCAGTACTTC. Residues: CASSLEERLNKNIQYF.

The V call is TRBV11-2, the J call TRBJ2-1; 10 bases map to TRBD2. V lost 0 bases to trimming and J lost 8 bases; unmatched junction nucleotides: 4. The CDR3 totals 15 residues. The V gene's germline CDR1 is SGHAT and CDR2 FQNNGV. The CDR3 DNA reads TGTGCCAGCAGCTTAGAGGCTAGCGGGAGACATGAGCAGTTCTTC. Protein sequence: CASSLEASGRHEQFF. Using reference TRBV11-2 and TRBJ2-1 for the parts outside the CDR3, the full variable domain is EAGVAQSPRYKIIEKRQSVAFWCNPISGHATLYWYQQILGQGPKLLIQFQNNGVVDDSQLPKDRFSAERLKGVDSTLKIQPAKLEDSAVYLCASSLEASGRHEQFFGPGTRLTVL.

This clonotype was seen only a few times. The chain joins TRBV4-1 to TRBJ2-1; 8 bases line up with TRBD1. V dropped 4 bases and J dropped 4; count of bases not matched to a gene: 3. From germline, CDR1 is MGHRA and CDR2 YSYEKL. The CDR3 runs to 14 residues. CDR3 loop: CASSPHRGYNEQFF. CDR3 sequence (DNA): TGCGCCAGCAGCCCTCACAGGGGGTACAATGAGCAGTTCTTC.

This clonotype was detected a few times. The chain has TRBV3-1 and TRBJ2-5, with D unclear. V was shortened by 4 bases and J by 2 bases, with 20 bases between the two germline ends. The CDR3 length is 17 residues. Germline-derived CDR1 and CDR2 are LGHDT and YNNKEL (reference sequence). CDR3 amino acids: CASSPTFRLARQETQYF. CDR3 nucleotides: TGTGCCAGCAGCCCGACCTTTCGACTGGCGAGACAAGAGACCCAGTACTTC.

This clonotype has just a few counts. The CDR3 reads CASSIWTGLSNQPQHF. Here the CDR3 DNA reads TGTGCCAGCAGTATCTGGACAGGGTTGAGCAATCAGCCCCAGCATTTT. The V call is TRBV12-3 or TRBV12-4, the J call TRBJ1-5; 8 nucleotides line up with TRBD1. The trim removed 5 bases at V and 1 base at J, leaving 7 bases unmatched. The CDR3 contains 16 residues.

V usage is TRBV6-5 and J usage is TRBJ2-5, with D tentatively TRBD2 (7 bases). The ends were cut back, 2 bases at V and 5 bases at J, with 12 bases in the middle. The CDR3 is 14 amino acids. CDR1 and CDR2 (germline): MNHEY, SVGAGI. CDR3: CASSYGGGPETQYF. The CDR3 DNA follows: TGTGCCAGCAGTTACGGCGGGGGCCCCGAGACCCAGTACTTC.

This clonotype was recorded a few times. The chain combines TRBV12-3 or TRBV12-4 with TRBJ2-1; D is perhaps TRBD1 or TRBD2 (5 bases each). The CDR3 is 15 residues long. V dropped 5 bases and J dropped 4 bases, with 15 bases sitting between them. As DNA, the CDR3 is TGTGCCAGCAGTCTCGTCCCTGGGGGTTACAATGAGCAGTTCTTC. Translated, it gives CASSLVPGGYNEQFF.

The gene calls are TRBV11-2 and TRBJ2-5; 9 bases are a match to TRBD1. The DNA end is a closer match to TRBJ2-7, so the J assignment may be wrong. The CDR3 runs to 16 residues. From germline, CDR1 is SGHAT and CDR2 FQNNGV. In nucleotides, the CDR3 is TGTGCCAGCAGCCCGGAATACGGGACAGGGACCTACGAGCAGTACTTC. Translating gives CASSPEYGTGTYEQYF.

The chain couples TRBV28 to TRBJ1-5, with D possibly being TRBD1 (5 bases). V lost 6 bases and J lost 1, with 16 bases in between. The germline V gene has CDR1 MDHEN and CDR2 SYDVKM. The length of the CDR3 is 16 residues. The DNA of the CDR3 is TGTGCCAGCAGGGTCCAGGGAGGTGCGAGCAATCAGCCCCAGCATTTT. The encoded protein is CASRVQGGASNQPQHF.

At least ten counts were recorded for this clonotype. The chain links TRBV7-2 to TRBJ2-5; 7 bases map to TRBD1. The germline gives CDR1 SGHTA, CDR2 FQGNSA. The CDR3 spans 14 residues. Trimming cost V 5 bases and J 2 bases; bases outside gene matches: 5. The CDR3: CASSPGQRQETQYF. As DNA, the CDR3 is TGTGCCAGCAGCCCGGGACAGCGTCAAGAGACCCAGTACTTC.

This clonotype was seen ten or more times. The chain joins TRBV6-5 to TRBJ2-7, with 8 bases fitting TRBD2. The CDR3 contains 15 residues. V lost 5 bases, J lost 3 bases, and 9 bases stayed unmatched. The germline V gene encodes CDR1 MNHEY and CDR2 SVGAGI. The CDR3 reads CASSRFAGGLYEQYF. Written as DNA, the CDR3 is TGTGCCAGCAGTCGATTCGCGGGAGGACTCTACGAGCAGTACTTC.

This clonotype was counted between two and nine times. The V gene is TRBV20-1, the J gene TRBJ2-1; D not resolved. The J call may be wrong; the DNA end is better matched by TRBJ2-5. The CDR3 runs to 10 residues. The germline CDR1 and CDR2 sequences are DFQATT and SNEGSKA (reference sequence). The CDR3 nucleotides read TGCAGTGCTAGGACGGAGACCCAGTACTTC. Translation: CSARTETQYF.

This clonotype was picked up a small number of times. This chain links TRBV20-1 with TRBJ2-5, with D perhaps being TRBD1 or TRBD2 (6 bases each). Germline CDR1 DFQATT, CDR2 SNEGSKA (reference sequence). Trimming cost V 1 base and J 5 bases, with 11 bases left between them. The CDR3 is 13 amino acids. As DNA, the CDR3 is TGCAGTGCTAGAGTAGGGGGGCCGGAGACCCAGTACTTC. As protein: CSARVGGPETQYF.

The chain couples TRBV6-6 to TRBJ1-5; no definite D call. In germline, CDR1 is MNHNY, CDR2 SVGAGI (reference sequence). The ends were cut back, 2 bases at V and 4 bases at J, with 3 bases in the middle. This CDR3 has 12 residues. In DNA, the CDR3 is TGTGCCAGCAGTTACGGAAATCAGCCCCAGCATTTT. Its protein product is CASSYGNQPQHF.

This CDR3 is CAWSWGGSTDTQYF. The CDR3, as DNA: TGTGCCTGGAGTTGGGGGGGAAGCACAGATACGCAGTATTTT. This chain connects TRBV30 to TRBJ2-3, with TRBD2 matching 7 bases. This CDR3 is built from 14 residues. CDR1 GTSNPN and CDR2 SVGIG come from the germline V gene (reference sequence). V shed 2 bases and J 0 bases; nucleotides not matched to a gene: 2.

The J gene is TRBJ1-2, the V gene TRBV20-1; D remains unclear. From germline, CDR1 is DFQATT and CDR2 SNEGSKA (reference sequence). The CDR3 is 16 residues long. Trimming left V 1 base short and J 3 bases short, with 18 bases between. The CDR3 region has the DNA TGCAGTGCTAGAGTCCGGAGCGCCGGGAGTCACTATGGCTACACCTTC. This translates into CSARVRSAGSHYGYTF.

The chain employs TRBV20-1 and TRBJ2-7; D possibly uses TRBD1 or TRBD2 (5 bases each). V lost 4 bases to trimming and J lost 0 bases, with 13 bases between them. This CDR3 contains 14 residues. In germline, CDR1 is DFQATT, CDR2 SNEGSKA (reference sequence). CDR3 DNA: TGCAGTGCTATCCGGGACCTTAGCTCCTACGAGCAGTACTTC. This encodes CSAIRDLSSYEQYF.

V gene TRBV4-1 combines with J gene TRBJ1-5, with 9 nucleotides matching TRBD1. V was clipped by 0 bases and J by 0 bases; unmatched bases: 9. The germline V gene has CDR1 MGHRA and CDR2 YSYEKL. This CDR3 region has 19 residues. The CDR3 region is CASSQEGGDRADSNQPQHF. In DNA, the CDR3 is TGCGCCAGCAGCCAAGAAGGGGGGGACAGGGCAGATAGCAATCAGCCCCAGCATTTT.

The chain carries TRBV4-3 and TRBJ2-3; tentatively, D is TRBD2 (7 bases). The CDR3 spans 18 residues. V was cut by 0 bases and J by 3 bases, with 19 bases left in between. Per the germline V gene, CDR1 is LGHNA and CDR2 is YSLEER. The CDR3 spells CASSQDTRGGGSTDTQYF. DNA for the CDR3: TGCGCCAGCAGCCAAGATACGCGGGGAGGGGGTTCTACAGATACGCAGTATTTT.

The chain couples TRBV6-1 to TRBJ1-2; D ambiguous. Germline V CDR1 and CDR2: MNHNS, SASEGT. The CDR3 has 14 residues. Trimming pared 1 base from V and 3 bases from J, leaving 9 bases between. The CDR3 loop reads CASSEGAFDYGYTF. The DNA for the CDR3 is TGTGCCAGCAGTGAAGGGGCTTTCGACTATGGCTACACCTTC.

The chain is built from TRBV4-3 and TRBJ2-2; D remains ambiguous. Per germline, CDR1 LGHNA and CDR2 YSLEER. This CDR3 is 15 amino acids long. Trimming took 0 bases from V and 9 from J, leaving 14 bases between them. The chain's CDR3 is CASSQDSTGVRELFF. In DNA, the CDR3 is TGCGCCAGCAGCCAAGATTCAACTGGGGTGAGGGAGCTGTTTTTT.

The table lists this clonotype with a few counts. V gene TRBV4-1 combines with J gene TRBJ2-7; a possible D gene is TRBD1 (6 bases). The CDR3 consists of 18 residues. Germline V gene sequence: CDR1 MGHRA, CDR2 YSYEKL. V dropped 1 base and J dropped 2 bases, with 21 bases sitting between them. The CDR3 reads CASSQVPPKQGPPYEQYF. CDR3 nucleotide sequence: TGCGCCAGCAGCCAAGTTCCTCCAAAACAGGGACCTCCCTACGAGCAGTACTTC.

The CDR3 coding sequence is TGTGCCAGCAGCTTATTTCCGGGAGGAAGCACAGATACGCAGTATTTT. This gives the protein CASSLFPGGSTDTQYF. V is TRBV7-2 and J is TRBJ2-3; the match to TRBD2 covers 7 bases. The V gene's germline CDR1 is SGHTA and CDR2 FQGNSA. V shed 2 bases and J 0 bases; nucleotides not matched to a gene: 5. There are 16 residues in the CDR3.

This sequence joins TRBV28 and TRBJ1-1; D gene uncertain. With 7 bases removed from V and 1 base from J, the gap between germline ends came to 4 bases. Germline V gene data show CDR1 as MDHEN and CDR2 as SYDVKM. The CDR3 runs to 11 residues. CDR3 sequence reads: CASIWNTEAFF. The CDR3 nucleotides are TGTGCCAGCATATGGAACACTGAAGCTTTCTTT. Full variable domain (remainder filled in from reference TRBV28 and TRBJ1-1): DVKVTQSSRYLVKRTGEKVFLECVQDMDHENMFWYRQDPGLGLRLIYFSYDVKMKEKGDIPEGYSVSREKKERFSLILESASTNQTSMYLCASIWNTEAFFGQGTRLTVV.